The next 14 T cell receptor beta chains were all read from a single sample in a study of blood T cell repertoires in COVID-19. Measured with immunoSEQ multiplex PCR; TCRdb has only the in-frame clones, and not every one. The sample lists fewer than 150,000 clones, 85% to 90% occurring once. The sequenced material came from peripheral blood. Receptor source: a man aged 65-85 years who had recovered from COVID-19.

The chain is built from TRBV6-5 and TRBJ1-5, with 10 bases lining up with TRBD1. CDR1 is MNHEY and CDR2 is SVGAGI in the germline V gene. The CDR3 runs 14 residues. J lost 5 bases, V lost 7 bases, and 5 bases had no gene match. CDR3 bases: TGTGCCAGCATTAGACAGGGGGCGTATCAGCCCCAGCATTTT. Translation gives CASIRQGAYQPQHF.

V and J are TRBV9 and TRBJ2-3; D call uncertain. Trimming took 0 bases from V and 2 from J, leaving 7 bases between them. The CDR3 is made up of 14 amino acids. Germline CDR1 and CDR2: SGDLS and YYNGEE. Written as DNA, the CDR3 is TGTGCCAGCAGCGTAGGGATAGCCACAGATACGCAGTATTTT. Protein sequence: CASSVGIATDTQYF.

J is TRBJ1-4 and V is TRBV27; D is unresolved. The V gene's germline CDR1 is MNHEY and CDR2 SMNVEV (reference sequence). With 6 bases removed from V and 3 bases from J, the gap between germline ends came to 14 bases. This CDR3 spans 15 amino acids. The CDR3 coding sequence is TGTGCCAGCAGACCCAGGACGGAGGCTAATGAAAAACTGTTTTTT. It specifies CASRPRTEANEKLFF.

The V and J genes are TRBV28 and TRBJ1-5; 8 nucleotides align to TRBD1. The V gene end was trimmed by 4 bases and the J gene end by 6 bases; junction bases not matched to a gene: 2. The CDR3 runs to 13 residues. The germline V gene has CDR1 MDHEN and CDR2 SYDVKM. This CDR3 is CASSSDRVQPQHF. In DNA form, the CDR3 reads TGTGCCAGCAGTTCGGACAGGGTTCAGCCCCAGCATTTT.

V is TRBV5-1 and J is TRBJ2-7; 11 nucleotides line up with TRBD1. This CDR3 spans 14 amino acids. The germline gives CDR1 SGHRS, CDR2 YFSETQ. J lost 6 bases, V lost 0 bases, and 2 bases had no gene match. The CDR3 is CASSLVGTGGEQYF. For the CDR3, the DNA is TGCGCCAGCAGCTTGGTTGGGACAGGGGGCGAGCAGTACTTC.

The J gene is TRBJ1-4, the V gene TRBV9, with D unresolved. The ends were cut back, 0 bases at V and 7 bases at J, with 13 bases in the middle. The CDR3 length is 15 residues. The germline gives CDR1 SGDLS, CDR2 YYNGEE. Here the CDR3 reads CASSVGRGGGEKLFF. DNA of the CDR3: TGTGCCAGCAGCGTAGGCCGGGGTGGTGGTGAAAAACTGTTTTTT. Full variable domain (missing parts from reference TRBV9 and TRBJ1-4): DSGVTQTPKHLITATGQRVTLRCSPRSGDLSVYWYQQSLDQGLQFLIQYYNGEERAKGNILERFSAQQFPDLHSELNLSSLELGDSALYFCASSVGRGGGEKLFFGSGTQLSVL.

The V call is TRBV9, the J call TRBJ2-7; the match to TRBD1 covers 7 bases. Germline V CDR1 and CDR2: SGDLS, YYNGEE. The CDR3 is 15 residues long. The V gene end was trimmed by 0 bases and the J gene end by 1 base; junction bases not matched to a gene: 4. Written as DNA, the CDR3 is TGTGCCAGCAGCGTAGGACCGGGACAGTCCTACGAGCAGTACTTC. It is translated as CASSVGPGQSYEQYF.

The V call is TRBV10-3, the J call TRBJ1-1; 7 bases match TRBD1. CDR3 length: 11 residues. In germline, CDR1 is ENHRY, CDR2 SYGVKD. With V trimmed by 7 bases and J by 11 bases, 7 bases remained unmatched. The CDR3 DNA follows: TGTGCCATCAAGGAGGGACAGAGGGCTTTCTTT. Translation: CAIKEGQRAFF.

For the CDR3, the DNA is TGTGCCAGCAGCGCAGACATAGGTTATGGCTACACCTTC. This codes for CASSADIGYGYTF. The chain links TRBV9 to TRBJ1-2; no definite D call. Germline loops: CDR1 SGDLS, CDR2 YYNGEE. Trimming took off 3 bases at V and 5 bases at J, with 11 bases between the two ends. The CDR3 length is 13 residues.

The chain joins TRBV18 to TRBJ2-7, with 12 bases identical to TRBD2. This CDR3 is 15 amino acids long. The ends lost 3 bases at V and 5 bases at J; junction bases unmatched: 5. Germline CDR1 KGHSH, CDR2 LQKENI. In DNA form, the CDR3 reads TGTGCCAGCTCACCGGGACTAGCGGGTATCAACGAGCAGTACTTC. Translation: CASSPGLAGINEQYF.

The chain combines TRBV6-5 with TRBJ2-2; no definite D call. Germline CDR1 MNHEY, CDR2 SVGAGI. The V and J ends lost 2 bases and 3 bases respectively, with 4 bases between them. This CDR3 contains 13 residues. CDR3 residues: CASSYLDTGELFF. The CDR3 region has the DNA TGTGCCAGCAGTTACCTAGACACCGGGGAGCTGTTTTTT.

CDR3 sequence reads: CASSPPSRSTDTQYF. DNA of the CDR3: TGTGCCAGCTCACCACCTTCTAGGAGCACAGATACGCAGTATTTT. V and J are TRBV18 and TRBJ2-3, with D uncertain. Germline-derived CDR1 and CDR2 are KGHSH and LQKENI. CDR3 length equals 15 residues. The V end was cut by 0 bases, the J end by 0 bases, with 7 bases between.

The rearrangement joins TRBV2 to TRBJ1-1, with 8 bases matching TRBD1. Germline values: CDR1 SNHLY, CDR2 FYNNEI. The CDR3 has 16 amino acids. The V gene end was trimmed by 9 bases and the J gene end by 0 bases; junction bases not matched to a gene: 12. The CDR3: CARGADRAAMNTEAFF. In DNA, the CDR3 is TGTGCCAGGGGGGCGGACAGGGCCGCTATGAACACTGAAGCTTTCTTT.

V usage is TRBV28 and J usage is TRBJ2-2, with D possibly being TRBD1 (6 bases). Germline CDR1 is MDHEN and CDR2 is SYDVKM. The length of the CDR3 is 13 residues. The V and J ends lost 6 bases and 5 bases respectively, with 10 bases between them. DNA for the CDR3: TGTGCCAGCAGCGCCGGACAGACCGGGGAGCTGTTTTTT. It yields the protein CASSAGQTGELFF.